This TCR beta chain was recorded in a study of CXCR3-negative and CXCR3-positive naive CD8 T cells. Across the whole study: Total TRB output reached some 140 million reads, about 1.5 +/- 0.3 million per library. Study-level findings and limits: The study found more hydrophobic TRB CDR3s in CXCR3-positive naive cells than in CXCR3-negative naive cells. Similar TRBV-TRBJ gene usage was seen in naive CXCR3-negative and CXCR3-positive cells, but not in memory cells.

This CDR3 is 16 amino acids long. CDR1 and CDR2 (germline): MNHEY, SVGAGI. Preparation of TRB cDNA libraries relied on 5' RACE carrying UMI labels. TCRdb derives one entry per CDR3 protein from the 5' RACE reads, leaving out DNA. The table gives tens of thousands of distinct CDR3 sequences; the top ten clones make up approximately 0.5% of it. Sorts performed in triplicate captured hundreds of thousands of cells each from every CD8+ T cell subset. Among CD8+ T cells, naive ones were CD45RO-CCR7+CD27+CD95-. Comment on this clonotype: Its antigen is still unknown.

The sequenced sample was naive CXCR3+ CD8+ T cells from blood. Documented subset: CD45RO-CCR7+CD27+CD95- naive CD8+ T cells expressing CXCR3 (TNR3+). The genes are TRBV6-5 and TRBJ2-7; TCRdb reports TRBD2, a call that lacks DNA to check it against. The origin of this receptor is a human donor in good health. Some clones in this sample may be carry-over from other donors' samples. The CDR3 here is CASSYSGRGAPYEQYF.